This T cell receptor delta chain appears in the sequencing data of a study of γδ T cells in repeated Plasmodium falciparum infection (dated by TCRdb to about 2021). About the full investigation: The natural-infection arm enrolled Malian children exposed to intense seasonal malaria transmission and compared the Malian children with Australian children matched for age and gender. Several malaria-naive U.S. adults underwent four controlled human malaria infections by bites from P. falciparum NF54-infected Anopheles stephensi mosquitoes over about 640 days. Malian gammadelta TCR repertoires were analysed cross-sectionally during no-transmission periods and longitudinally across acute febrile malaria episodes. Samples were collected from controlled-infection subjects at baseline, immediately before selected infections, and 21 days after each infection. Using both natural infection in Mali and controlled human malaria infection, the study looked at the way repeated Plasmodium falciparum infection shapes the human gammadelta T cell repertoire.

From its cysteine to its phenylalanine, the CDR3 spans 21 amino acids. The kept DNA is CDR3 alone, 63 bases in frame from the first base. From a lookup of the germline V gene, CDR1 and CDR2 are GEAIGNYY and EKD. The full study reports these points: Compared with the repertoires of Australian children, the Vdelta2-negative gammadelta TCR repertoires of Malian children appeared more clonally expanded, less diverse and less shared. Waves of new clonotype selection in Vdelta2-negative, largely Vdelta1+, gammadelta TCR repertoires appeared to be driven by repeated controlled infections. Analysis of inter-individual variability in gammadelta T cell responses was limited by the small size of the controlled-infection cohort. The Malian cohort was drawn from a small rural village made up mostly of one ethnic group, which limits generalizability. Vgamma9/Vdelta2+ TCR repertoires kept a highly stable polyclonal repertoire across time and infection, and many TCRgamma sequences overlapped between individuals.

Libraries were made using multiplex PCR. The sequencer listed for this sample is Illumina MiSeq. Every sorted gammadelta T cell sample had both its TCR gamma (TRG) and TCR delta (TRD) chains sequenced. On the authors' methods: Clonotype tree plots, accumulated frequency of the top 20 clonotypes, diversity index (DI) and D75 metrics were included in the repertoire analyses. With CATT, TCRdb called clones again from the public reads; duplicate DNA rows were later joined. These V and J calls derive from TCRdb rather than the authors' analysis. The sample table shows roughly 93,000 delta-chain clones, and 0.98% are seen once. The ten top clones hold more than 9% of the sample. For bulk TCR repertoire analysis, Vgamma9/Vdelta2+ and Vdelta2-negative gammadelta T cell populations were isolated by flow sorting from peripheral blood mononuclear cells. About this clone: The antigen it binds to is not known. One base separates it from a far larger clone, so it is likely a read error. Other DNA sequences in this specimen translate into the identical CDR3.

The chain uses TRDV2 and TRDJ1; 11 of the junction bases match TRDD3. Since TCRdb gives no J gene, matching the DNA to germline was used here to assign it. Sequencing was carried out using gamma-delta T cells from blood. The source is a pool of human donors (malaria-infected and uninfected, not separated). The CDR3 reads as follows: CACGPFLPLGDITAATDKLIF. The nucleotide sequence is TGTGCCTGTGGGCCCTTCCTCCCACTGGGGGATATTACGGCTGCCACCGACAAACTCATCTTT.